These 21 T cell receptor beta chains were all obtained from the same sample, sequenced in a study of OX40 agonist ivuxolimab in advanced cancers. Method: immunoSEQ multiplex PCR; TCRdb's copy keeps in-frame clones and lacks some. This sample has about 58,000 clones, with 70% to 90% found just once. The starting material was CD4+ or CD8+ T cells sorted from blood, obtained in a trial of the OX40 agonist ivuxolimab. These receptors came from an adult with an advanced solid tumor such as melanoma, head and neck, liver or kidney cancer.

The gene calls are TRBV6-1 and TRBJ1-2; D is perhaps TRBD1 (5 bases). The V end was cut by 3 bases, the J end by 4 bases, with 18 bases between. The CDR3 extends over 16 amino acids. CDR1 is MNHNS and CDR2 is SASEGT in the germline V gene. The CDR3 region has the DNA TGTGCCAGCAGTGACCAGAATTCCCGGGACGGCTATGGCTACACCTTC. Its translation: CASSDQNSRDGYGYTF.

This rearrangement joins TRBV2 to TRBJ2-3, with a weak D call TRBD1 (5 bases). The germline CDR1 and CDR2 sequences are SNHLY and FYNNEI. Trimming cost V 3 bases and J 2 bases, with 9 bases left between them. This CDR3 contains 14 residues. The chain's CDR3 is CASSEGLVTDTQYF. In DNA form, the CDR3 reads TGTGCCAGCAGTGAGGGGCTAGTCACAGATACGCAGTATTTT.

CDR3 sequence reads: CASSLTDRRTSGGASTDTQYF. In nucleotides, the CDR3 is TGTGCCAGCAGCTTAACGGACCGTAGGACTAGCGGGGGGGCTAGCACAGATACGCAGTATTTT. The rearrangement joins TRBV7-3 to TRBJ2-3; 15 bases are shared with TRBD2. V was clipped by 0 bases and J by 0 bases; unmatched bases: 10. CDR1 and CDR2 (germline): SGHTA, FQGTGA. The CDR3 is made up of 21 amino acids.

V and J are TRBV19 and TRBJ1-5; possible D gene TRBD1, 5 bases. Trimming took off 4 bases at V and 7 bases at J, with 8 bases between the two ends. The CDR3 totals 12 residues. Germline V gives CDR1 LNHDA, CDR2 SQIVND (reference sequence). The CDR3 is CASSTGPQPQHF. DNA of the CDR3: TGTGCCAGTAGTACAGGGCCCCAGCCCCAGCATTTT.

The chain combines TRBV27 with TRBJ2-2; 11 bases are shared with TRBD1. Germline values: CDR1 MNHEY, CDR2 SMNVEV (reference sequence). V shed 6 bases, J shed 5 bases, and the junction held 2 bases outside the gene matches. The CDR3 totals 14 residues. CDR3 in amino acids: CASRGTGGTGELFF. The CDR3 DNA reads TGTGCCAGCAGGGGGACAGGGGGGACCGGGGAGCTGTTTTTT.

This chain uses TRBV9 with TRBJ2-1; possibly TRBD1 for D (6 bases). The V end was cut by 2 bases, the J end by 5 bases, with 17 bases between. CDR1 and CDR2 from the germline V gene are SGDLS and YYNGEE. There are 16 residues in the CDR3. CDR3 residues: CASSVPIWGPNNEQFF. In DNA, the CDR3 is TGTGCCAGCAGCGTGCCTATCTGGGGGCCGAACAATGAGCAGTTCTTC.

CDR3 loop: CASSQGRRRLDRGYGYTF. CDR3 nucleotide sequence: TGTGCCAGCAGCCAGGGGCGCAGGAGGCTCGACCGGGGCTATGGCTACACCTTC. The J gene is TRBJ1-2, the V gene TRBV14; possibly TRBD1 for D (5 bases). The CDR3 length is 18 residues. V was clipped by 3 bases and J by 4 bases, with 24 bases between them. CDR1 is SGHDN, CDR2 FVKESK, per germline.

The CDR3 nucleotides are TGTGCCAGCAGCGACCGAAGACAGGGGGTCTATGGCTACACCTTC. Protein: CASSDRRQGVYGYTF. The chain has TRBV11-2 and TRBJ1-2; 9 bases map to TRBD1. CDR1 and CDR2 from the germline V gene are SGHAT and FQNNGV. The CDR3 contains 15 residues. Trimming took 5 bases from V and 4 from J; bases not matched to a gene: 8.

This clone was seen a single time. This chain joins TRBV7-9 and TRBJ2-3; the match to TRBD2 covers 12 bases. The length of the CDR3 is 17 residues. V gave up 5 bases and J gave up 1 base; unmatched junction bases: 7. Germline CDR1 and CDR2: SEHNR and FQNEAQ (reference sequence). The CDR3 region is CASSPLRLAGGTDTQYF. CDR3 sequence (DNA): TGTGCCAGCAGCCCCCTTCGACTAGCGGGAGGCACAGATACGCAGTATTTT.

This chain joins TRBV7-8 and TRBJ1-5; possible D gene TRBD1, 6 bases. The CDR3 has 13 amino acids. V lost 5 bases and J lost 7, with 12 bases in between. Germline CDR1 is SGHVS and CDR2 is FQNEAQ. CDR3 amino acids: CASSPGAGQPQHF. The CDR3 DNA reads as TGTGCCAGCAGCCCGGGGGCAGGCCAGCCCCAGCATTTT.

The J gene is TRBJ1-3, the V gene TRBV13; D is undetermined. V gave up 2 bases and J gave up 5 bases, with 10 bases separating them. This CDR3 is built from 14 residues. CDR1 PRHDT and CDR2 FYEKMQ come from the germline V gene (reference sequence). The CDR3 region is CASSLRSSRNTIYF. CDR3 DNA: TGTGCCAGCAGCTTAAGGAGTTCTAGAAACACCATATATTTT.

This clone has only a few counts. The chain joins TRBV5-8 to TRBJ1-6; 10 nucleotides match TRBD1. V lost 9 bases to trimming and J lost 10 bases; unmatched junction nucleotides: 7. This CDR3 contains 13 residues. Germline-derived CDR1 and CDR2 are SGHTS and YDEGEE. Here the CDR3 reads CAIRDRGRSPLHF. CDR3 coding DNA: TGTGCCATCAGGGACAGGGGAAGGTCACCCCTCCACTTT. The full variable domain, rest sourced from reference TRBV5-8 and TRBJ1-6, is EAGVTQSPTHLIKTRGQQATLRCSPISGHTSVYWYQQALGLGLQFLLWYDEGEERNRGNFPPRFSGRQFPNYSSELNVNALELEDSALYLCAIRDRGRSPLHFGNGTRLTVT.

J is TRBJ2-7 and V is TRBV5-1; D tentatively fits TRBD1 or TRBD2 (5 bases each). In germline, CDR1 is SGHRS, CDR2 YFSETQ. The CDR3 is made up of 15 amino acids. Trimming removed 1 base at V and 4 bases at J, with 15 bases between. The CDR3: CASSLTRGTSYEQYF. The CDR3 region has the DNA TGCGCCAGCAGCTTGACGAGGGGAACCTCTTACGAGCAGTACTTC.

The gene calls are TRBV7-9 and TRBJ2-1; D not resolved. The CDR3 is 16 residues long. Trimming left V 0 bases short and J 3 bases short, with 12 bases between. CDR1 and CDR2 (germline): SEHNR, FQNEAQ (reference sequence). The chain's CDR3 is CASSLAAPGGYNEQFF. DNA of the CDR3: TGTGCCAGCAGCTTAGCGGCGCCGGGCGGCTACAATGAGCAGTTCTTC.

The rearrangement links TRBV6-5 to TRBJ2-2, with 11 bases identical to TRBD1. CDR3 size: 14 residues. CDR1 is MNHEY, CDR2 SVGAGI, per germline. After removal of 6 bases from V and 6 bases from J, the junction contained 3 bases not matched to a gene. This CDR3 is CASSRGQGAGELFF. The CDR3 coding sequence is TGTGCCAGCAGCCGGGGACAGGGGGCCGGGGAGCTGTTTTTT.

This chain uses TRBV9 with TRBJ1-5; D not certain. The germline V gene encodes CDR1 SGDLS and CDR2 YYNGEE. CDR3 length: 13 residues. The V and J ends lost 10 bases and 4 bases respectively, with 15 bases between them. CDR3 sequence: CASGGEANQPQHF. The DNA of the CDR3 is TGTGCCTCAGGTGGGGAGGCGAATCAGCCCCAGCATTTT.

The chain is built from TRBV6-5 and TRBJ1-2; 10 positions match TRBD1. There are 16 residues in the CDR3. Per germline, CDR1 MNHEY and CDR2 SVGAGI. V trimming: 4 bases; J trimming: 3 bases; junction bases outside the gene matches: 8. The CDR3: CASSSKRTGGDYGYTF. The CDR3 DNA reads TGTGCCAGCAGTTCGAAGCGGACAGGGGGAGACTATGGCTACACCTTC.

The CDR3, as DNA: TGTGCCAGCAGGGATGGAGGGTATTCCTACGAGCAGTACTTC. Translating gives CASRDGGYSYEQYF. This chain uses TRBV28 with TRBJ2-7; D perhaps matches TRBD2 (6 bases). Per the germline V gene, CDR1 is MDHEN and CDR2 is SYDVKM. V was pared by 6 bases and J by 1 base, with 13 bases between. The CDR3 length is 14 residues. The whole variable domain, filled in from reference TRBV28 and TRBJ2-7, reads DVKVTQSSRYLVKRTGEKVFLECVQDMDHENMFWYRQDPGLGLRLIYFSYDVKMKEKGDIPEGYSVSREKKERFSLILESASTNQTSMYLCASRDGGYSYEQYFGPGTRLTVT.

The chain carries TRBV5-5 and TRBJ2-3; D gene ambiguous. Trimming removed 4 bases from V and 5 bases from J, with 14 bases in between. In germline, CDR1 is SGHKS, CDR2 YYEKEE (reference sequence). The CDR3 extends over 14 amino acids. The CDR3 here is CASSLSGEEDTQYF. Here the CDR3 DNA reads TGTGCCAGCAGCCTGTCAGGCGAGGAAGATACGCAGTATTTT.

The chain combines TRBV2 with TRBJ1-4; no definite D call. Trimming took off 6 bases at V and 8 bases at J, with 22 bases between the two ends. In germline, CDR1 is SNHLY, CDR2 FYNNEI. The CDR3 consists of 16 residues. The CDR3 DNA reads TGTGCCAGCAGCTCGAAGACACCACCGGGAGACGAAAAACTGTTTTTT. Its protein is CASSSKTPPGDEKLFF.

J is TRBJ1-1 and V is TRBV25-1; possible D gene TRBD1, 5 bases. V lost 3 bases and J lost 5, with 10 bases in between. In germline, CDR1 is MGHDK, CDR2 SYGVNS. This CDR3 has 13 amino acids. The CDR3 here is CASSDFGGTEAFF. The CDR3 bases are TGTGCCAGCAGTGATTTCGGGGGAACTGAAGCTTTCTTT.